This paragraph reports one TCR beta chain. V lost 1 base, J lost 0 bases, and 6 bases lay in between. The V gene's germline CDR1 is SGHRS and CDR2 YFSETQ. This CDR3 region has 14 residues. The data originate from a study of human T cells and chemical hapten exposure. TCRdb re-called the RACE reads through MiXCR, storing one row per CDR3 protein. The data show roughly 200,000 distinct CDR3 sequences, approximately 20% seen once. Time point here: patch test 1, 2 weeks after DPC sensitization. Treatment described: therapeutic diphenylcyclopropenone sensitization with weekly scalp DPC. Unfractionated whole blood yielded the extracted total RNA.

This specimen consisted of whole blood, obtained in connection with sensitization to the hapten diphenylcyclopropenone (DPC). The receptor comes from a woman aged 50 to 65 with alopecia areata. Some clones in this sample may be carry-over from other donors' samples. This chain connects TRBV5-1 to TRBJ2-3; D remains unclear. The DNA for the CDR3 is TGCGCCAGCAGCTTGCGTTCTAGCACAGATACGCAGTATTTT. The encoded protein is CASSLRSSTDTQYF.